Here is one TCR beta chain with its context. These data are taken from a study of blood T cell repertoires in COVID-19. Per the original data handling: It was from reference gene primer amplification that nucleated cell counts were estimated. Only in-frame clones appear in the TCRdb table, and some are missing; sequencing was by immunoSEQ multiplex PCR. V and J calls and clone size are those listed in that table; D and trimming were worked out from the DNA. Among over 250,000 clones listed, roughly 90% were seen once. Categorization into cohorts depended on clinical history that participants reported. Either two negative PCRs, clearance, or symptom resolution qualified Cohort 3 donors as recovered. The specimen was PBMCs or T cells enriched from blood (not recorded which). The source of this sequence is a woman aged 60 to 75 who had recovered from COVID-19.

CDR3 sequence (DNA): TGTGCCACCATACACCTTTTCACAGATACGCAGTATTTT. Its protein is CATIHLFTDTQYF. This chain links TRBV6-5 with TRBJ2-3; D remains ambiguous. Germline CDR1 reads MNHEY; CDR2 reads SVGAGI. The CDR3 length is 13 residues. Trimming cost V 10 bases and J 2 bases, with 13 bases left between them.